Listed below are T cell receptor beta chains from one sample, sequenced in a study of blood T cell repertoires in COVID-19. Produced via immunoSEQ multiplex PCR; TCRdb's table is partial and in-frame only. The data show roughly 250,000 clones, with 70% to 85% seen just once and 0.87% held by the top ten. The material sequenced was peripheral blood. Receptor source: a human donor with COVID-19, enrolled during active disease. The donor label of this sample is uncertain. Each CDR3 is given with its conserved first and last residue. The D gene is left open where the match is weak. Size is stated for part of the rows, as once, few or many counts, or as a class when the clone is expanded.

j_call | v_call | d_call | clone_size | cdr3_aa | cdr3_nt
TRBJ2-3 | TRBV9 | - | - | CASSKDNTDTQYF | TGTGCCAGCAGCAAAGACAACACAGATACGCAGTATTTT
TRBJ2-3 | TRBV6-1 | - | few | CASSEFSAGDTDTQYF | TGTGCCAGCAGTGAATTCTCGGCAGGTGATACAGATACGCAGTATTTT
TRBJ1-4 | TRBV6-6 | TRBD1 | - | CASSRSGGGKANEKLFF | TGTGCCAGCAGTCGCTCAGGGGGCGGAAAAGCTAATGAAAAACTGTTTTTT
TRBJ2-5 | TRBV29-1 | - | - | CSVVRGETQYF | TGCAGCGTTGTACGGGGTGAGACCCAGTACTTC
TRBJ1-6 | TRBV7-6 | - | - | CASQARYNSPLHF | TGTGCCAGCCAAGCCCGCTATAATTCACCCCTCCACTTT
TRBJ2-7 | TRBV5-1 | TRBD2 | - | CASCLNSGSDEQYF | TGCGCCAGCTGCCTGAATAGCGGGAGTGACGAGCAGTACTTC
TRBJ1-1 | TRBV5-1 | - | - | CASSSLAGAPGTEAFF | TGCGCCAGCAGCTCCTTGGCAGGGGCCCCCGGCACTGAAGCTTTCTTT
TRBJ2-3 | TRBV9 | TRBD2 | - | CASSVGAGGNTDTQYF | TGTGCCAGCAGCGTAGGCGCGGGAGGCAACACAGATACGCAGTATTTT
TRBJ1-6 | TRBV7-9 | - | - | CASSLRQGGSPLHF | TGTGCCAGCAGCTTAAGGCAGGGCGGATCACCCCTCCACTTT
TRBJ1-1 | TRBV20-1 | - | - | CSARVGGEAFF | TGCAGTGCTAGAGTCGGCGGTGAAGCTTTCTTT
TRBJ1-3 | TRBV19 | TRBD1 | - | CASRTGGFGNTIYF | TGTGCCAGTCGGACAGGGGGCTTTGGAAACACCATATATTTT
TRBJ1-3 | TRBV7-2 | - | - | CASSLPQEDTIYF | TGTGCCAGCAGCTTACCCCAGGAGGACACCATATATTTT
TRBJ2-3 | TRBV27 | TRBD2 | - | CASSTNWASGGISTDTQYF | TGTGCCAGCAGCACAAACTGGGCTAGCGGGGGGATTAGCACAGATACGCAGTATTTT
TRBJ2-7 | TRBV21-1 | - | - | CASSKGRQGRARSSYEQYF | TGTGCCAGCAGCAAAGGGAGACAGGGTAGGGCCCGAAGCTCCTACGAGCAGTACTTC
TRBJ2-2 | TRBV27 | - | - | CASRPGVRGTGELFF | TGTGCCAGCAGACCGGGAGTTCGAGGCACCGGGGAGCTGTTTTTT
TRBJ2-5 | TRBV1 | - | once | CTSSHLQATSGRARETQYF | TGCACCAGCAGCCACCTCCAAGCGACTAGCGGGAGGGCCCGAGAGACCCAGTACTTC
TRBJ1-5 | TRBV20-1 | - | - | CSARDSPGGQPQHF | TGCAGTGCTCGTGACAGCCCGGGAGGGCAGCCCCAGCATTTT
TRBJ1-1 | TRBV11-2 | - | once | CASSLSGTSNTEAFF | TGTGCCAGCAGCTTAAGCGGGACATCGAACACTGAAGCTTTCTTT
TRBJ1-1 | TRBV7-3 | - | - | CASSLTVSNTEAFF | TGTGCCAGCAGCTTAACTGTATCGAACACTGAAGCTTTCTTT
TRBJ2-7 | TRBV5-1 | - | - | CASSLARGTAGPYEQYF | TGCGCCAGCAGCTTGGCCAGGGGGACAGCGGGCCCCTACGAGCAGTACTTC
TRBJ2-3 | TRBV7-8 | TRBD2 | - | CASSLPRGAGDPDTQYF | TGTGCCAGCAGCTTACCCAGAGGAGCGGGAGATCCAGATACGCAGTATTTT
TRBJ2-5 | TRBV9 | TRBD1 | - | CASSVGQGGETQYF | TGTGCCAGCAGCGTAGGACAGGGTGGGGAGACCCAGTACTTC
TRBJ2-2 | TRBV7-3 | - | - | CASSLAGRRSAGELFF | TGTGCCAGCAGCTTAGCGGGGCGACGGAGCGCCGGGGAGCTGTTTTTT
TRBJ1-3 | TRBV6-1 | - | - | CASNPGGSGNTIYF | TGTGCCAGCAACCCCGGAGGCTCTGGAAACACCATATATTTT
TRBJ2-2 | TRBV28 | TRBD2 | - | CASSPPGLAGAFGSGELFF | TGTGCCAGCAGTCCCCCGGGACTAGCGGGAGCCTTTGGGTCCGGGGAGCTGTTTTTT
TRBJ2-1 | TRBV9 | - | - | CASSVARAGNEQFF | TGTGCCAGCAGCGTAGCCAGGGCGGGGAATGAGCAGTTCTTC
TRBJ2-7 | TRBV19 | TRBD2 | - | CASSIDTGVAGGGEQYF | TGTGCCAGTAGTATAGATACCGGGGTCGCGGGAGGCGGCGAGCAGTACTTC
TRBJ2-1 | TRBV6-1 | - | - | CASSEGLLTYNEQFF | TGTGCCAGCAGTGAAGGTCTCCTAACCTACAATGAGCAGTTCTTC
TRBJ1-1 | TRBV10-2 | TRBD1 | - | CASNGQGVTEAFF | TGCGCCAGCAACGGACAGGGTGTGACTGAAGCTTTCTTT
TRBJ2-3 | TRBV7-3 | TRBD1 | - | CASSRKIQGAGTDTQYF | TGTGCCAGCAGCCGAAAAATACAGGGGGCAGGCACAGATACGCAGTATTTT
TRBJ1-6 | TRBV28 | - | few | CASRDNYNSPLHF | TGTGCCAGCAGGGACAACTATAATTCACCCCTCCACTTT
TRBJ1-1 | TRBV18 | - | - | CASSLRQSGNTEAFF | TGTGCCAGCTCCCTAAGGCAGAGCGGGAACACTGAAGCTTTCTTT
TRBJ2-2 | TRBV7-8 | TRBD2 | - | CASSLKRGRTGELFF | TGTGCCAGCAGCTTAAAACGCGGGAGGACCGGGGAGCTGTTTTTT
TRBJ1-1 | TRBV6-4 | - | - | CASSERGNTEAFF | TGTGCCAGCAGTGAAAGGGGGAACACTGAAGCTTTCTTT
TRBJ2-7 | TRBV28 | - | - | CASSSTGTISYEQYF | TGTGCCAGCAGTTCTACAGGGACCATCTCCTACGAGCAGTACTTC
TRBJ2-1 | TRBV6-5 | TRBD2 | - | CASSYSTSGLYNEQFF | TGTGCCAGCAGTTACTCGACTAGCGGGCTATACAATGAGCAGTTCTTC
TRBJ1-5 | TRBV9 | TRBD1 | - | CASSVGGQGGPLVQPQHF | TGTGCCAGCAGCGTAGGGGGACAGGGGGGCCCTCTTGTACAGCCCCAGCATTTT
TRBJ2-5 | TRBV11-3 | TRBD2 | - | CASSLGGLAGETQYF | TGTGCCAGCAGCTTAGGAGGACTAGCGGGAGAGACCCAGTACTTC
TRBJ2-1 | TRBV5-6 | - | - | CASSLAPSSYNEQFF | TGTGCCAGCAGCTTGGCACCGAGCTCCTACAATGAGCAGTTCTTC
TRBJ2-1 | TRBV24-1 | - | once | CATSGAYALNEQFF | TGTGCCACCAGTGGGGCCTACGCACTCAATGAGCAGTTCTTC
TRBJ2-7 | TRBV5-1 | - | - | CASSLKLITGNYEQYF | TGCGCCAGCAGCCTCAAACTAATTACAGGGAACTACGAGCAGTACTTC
TRBJ2-7 | TRBV28 | TRBD1 | - | CASSSRTDRGLDYEQYF | TGTGCCAGCAGTTCCAGAACGGACAGGGGTTTAGACTACGAGCAGTACTTC
TRBJ1-2 | TRBV7-3 | TRBD1 | - | CASSPTGGGGFGYTF | TGTGCCAGCAGCCCTACAGGGGGCGGAGGGTTTGGCTACACCTTC
TRBJ1-5 | TRBV16 | - | - | CASSQLNGNNQPQHF | TGTGCCAGCAGCCAATTGAACGGGAACAATCAGCCCCAGCATTTT
TRBJ1-1 | TRBV19 | - | - | CASSTPELSSGAFF | TGTGCCAGTAGTACCCCGGAGTTGTCGTCGGGAGCTTTCTTT
TRBJ2-1 | TRBV29-1 | TRBD1 | once | CSGGQGPTLSYNEQFF | TGCAGCGGTGGACAGGGGCCGACCTTATCCTACAATGAGCAGTTCTTC
TRBJ2-2 | TRBV7-3 | TRBD1 | - | CASSSGQGDGELFF | TGTGCCAGCAGCTCCGGACAGGGAGACGGGGAGCTGTTTTTT
TRBJ1-1 | TRBV7-9 | - | - | CASSSTGITEAFF | TGTGCCAGCAGCTCTACAGGGATCACTGAAGCTTTCTTT
TRBJ2-7 | TRBV2 | TRBD1 | - | CASSADRGRDEQYF | TGTGCCAGCAGCGCGGACAGGGGGCGCGACGAGCAGTACTTC
TRBJ2-2 | TRBV6-1 | - | - | CASSERTPRNTGELFF | TGTGCCAGCAGTGAGAGGACTCCCAGGAACACCGGGGAGCTGTTTTTT
TRBJ1-5 | TRBV19 | TRBD1 | - | CASSIGQGPIMPQHF | TGTGCCAGTAGTATCGGACAGGGTCCCATCATGCCCCAGCATTTT
TRBJ1-5 | TRBV3-1/TRBV3-2 | TRBD1 | - | CASSQGTGGNQPQHF | TGTGCCAGCAGCCAAGGAACAGGGGGCAATCAGCCCCAGCATTTT
TRBJ2-1 | TRBV6-2/TRBV6-3 | TRBD2 | - | CASSTNSGRASDEQFF | TGTGCCAGCAGTACCAATAGCGGGAGGGCCTCGGATGAGCAGTTCTTC
TRBJ1-1 | TRBV28 | TRBD1 | - | CASRRQGAPNTEAFF | TGTGCCAGCAGGAGACAGGGGGCCCCGAACACTGAAGCTTTCTTT
TRBJ1-5 | TRBV6-5 | - | - | CASRGVWSNQPQHF | TGTGCCAGCAGAGGGGTTTGGAGCAATCAGCCCCAGCATTTT
TRBJ2-2 | TRBV7-3 | - | - | CASSLTVRGGELFF | TGTGCCAGCAGCTTAACCGTTAGAGGCGGGGAGCTGTTTTTT
TRBJ2-2 | TRBV19 | TRBD2 | - | CASTEAGESGELFF | TGTGCCAGTACAGAGGCGGGAGAGTCCGGGGAGCTGTTTTTT